This TCR beta chain was found in a study of cytomegalovirus exposure and HLA in healthy donors. General study findings and limits: Presence/absence results assume similar sequencing depth per donor, which may not hold. Across donors, most TCRs were seen rarely, yet some public ones were widespread. It was about 150 TCR beta chains that were listed as cytomegalovirus-associated.

Comments on this clone: Its antigen is not known.

CDR3 length: 14 amino acids. Germline CDR1 and CDR2: MNHEY and SMNVEV (reference sequence). V gave up 5 bases and J gave up 1 base, with 11 bases separating them. With 60 Vbeta and 13 Jbeta primers, the PCR was carried out. The protocol was immunoSEQ multiplex PCR, while the TCRdb copy is restricted to in-frame clones and leaves out a portion. The sample lists 120,000 or so clones, 65% to 80% seen once, with about 3% in the top ten. The gene calls are TRBV27 and TRBJ1-1; tentatively, D is TRBD1 (5 bases). The sequence was collected from a man younger than 40 in good health and CMV-seronegative. Sequencing was performed on PBMCs. This chain's CDR3 is CASSPLGENTEAFF. CDR3 nucleotides: TGTGCCAGCAGTCCCTTAGGGGAGAACACTGAAGCTTTCTTT.